The 22 T cell receptor beta chains below were found in one sample sequenced in a study of T-cell reconstitution after alpha-beta-depleted transplantation in children. During its preparation, the TCRbeta library received unique molecular identifiers. TCRdb reprocessed the PCR reads with MiXCR, giving one entry per CDR3 protein. The data contain roughly 200,000 distinct CDR3 sequences, 14% to 15% of them singletons. The specimen comprised PBMCs from the stem cell graft donor, sampled from the stem cell graft. The source is a human donor who donated a stem cell graft to a child with acute lymphoblastic leukemia.

There are many counts of this clonotype. The chain links TRBV3-1 to TRBJ1-4, with a weak D call TRBD1 (5 bases). The CDR3 is made up of 14 amino acids. The V end was cut by 1 base, the J end by 5 bases, with 8 bases between. The germline gives CDR1 LGHDT, CDR2 YNNKEL (reference sequence). CDR3 amino acids: CASSQAWGNEKLFF. Here the CDR3 DNA reads TGTGCCAGCAGCCAAGCCTGGGGGAATGAAAAACTGTTTTTT.

This clonotype was recorded many times. The genes are TRBV15 and TRBJ2-4; either TRBD1 or TRBD2 may fit D (7 bases each). Germline V lookup: CDR1 LNHNV, CDR2 YYDKDF (reference sequence). This CDR3 has 21 residues. Trimming pared 0 bases from V and 2 bases from J, leaving 26 bases between. CDR3 protein: CATSRDERDSHGEGTKNIQYF. CDR3 nucleotide sequence: TGTGCCACCAGCAGAGATGAGCGGGACAGCCATGGTGAGGGAACCAAAAACATTCAGTACTTC.

This clonotype was seen many times. V is TRBV12-3 or TRBV12-4 and J is TRBJ1-6, with 7 bases matching TRBD1. CDR3 length: 15 amino acids. V was clipped by 7 bases and J by 3 bases; unmatched bases: 6. CDR3 DNA sequence: TGTGCCAGCACCCTAAGGGACAGCTATAATTCACCCCTCCACTTT. Translated: CASTLRDSYNSPLHF.

The chain recombines TRBV12-3 or TRBV12-4 with TRBJ2-3, with 8 nucleotides matching TRBD2. This CDR3 comprises 15 residues. J was trimmed by 2 bases and V by 5 bases; bases with no gene match: 6. DNA of the CDR3: TGTGCCAGCAGTCGGCGGGAGGTCCACACAGATACGCAGTATTTT. Its protein is CASSRREVHTDTQYF.

This clonotype has at least ten counts. The gene calls are TRBV5-1 and TRBJ2-7, with TRBD2 identical over 11 bases. The CDR3 sequence is 14 residues long. The germline V gene encodes CDR1 SGHRS and CDR2 YFSETQ. The ends lost 2 bases at V and 6 bases at J; junction bases unmatched: 4. DNA of the CDR3: TGCGCCAGCAGCTTACTAGCGGGAGAAGCCGAGCAGTACTTC. It is translated as CASSLLAGEAEQYF.

This clonotype was found many times. The J gene is TRBJ2-7, the V gene TRBV5-1; tentative D call: TRBD1 (5 bases). The germline gives CDR1 SGHRS, CDR2 YFSETQ. The CDR3 extends over 14 amino acids. V was clipped by 0 bases and J by 6 bases, with 13 bases between them. This CDR3 reads CASSLADTESEQYF. The CDR3 bases are TGCGCCAGCAGCTTGGCGGACACTGAAAGCGAGCAGTACTTC.

The gene calls are TRBV30 and TRBJ2-7, with D possibly TRBD1 on 6 matching bases. The V end was cut by 5 bases, the J end by 5 bases, with 16 bases between. This CDR3 has 13 residues. Germline CDR1 reads GTSNPN; CDR2 reads SVGIG (reference sequence). The CDR3 sequence is CAWGAGTPNEQYF. The CDR3 bases are TGTGCCTGGGGAGCTGGGACACCGAACGAGCAGTACTTC.

The chain employs TRBV10-1 and TRBJ2-1, with TRBD2 matching 12 bases. The J segment lost 10 bases and the V segment lost 0 bases, leaving 13 bases of the junction unmatched. The CDR3 is made up of 18 amino acids. Germline loops: CDR1 WNHNN, CDR2 SYGVQD (reference sequence). The CDR3 bases are TGCGCCAGCAGTGAGTCCCGCAGGGCTAGCGGGAGGGATGGAGAGCAGTTCTTC. It yields the protein CASSESRRASGRDGEQFF.

In its sample, this clonotype was seen many times. V and J are TRBV28 and TRBJ1-1; no clear D. CDR1 and CDR2 from the germline V gene are MDHEN and SYDVKM. The CDR3 is made up of 16 amino acids. The germline V and J ends were trimmed by 2 bases and 1 base, with 14 bases remaining between them. The CDR3 coding sequence is TGTGCCAGCAGTTTAAGTGGGCAGTCGTCGAACACTGAAGCTTTCTTT. It is translated as CASSLSGQSSNTEAFF.

The V and J genes are TRBV19 and TRBJ2-7; unclear D gene. The V and J ends lost 5 bases and 6 bases respectively, with 14 bases between them. The CDR3 loop spans 13 amino acids. In germline, CDR1 is LNHDA, CDR2 SQIVND (reference sequence). Written as DNA, the CDR3 is TGTGCCAGTAGTTTCGGACGGCAAGGCGAGCAGTACTTC. The encoded protein is CASSFGRQGEQYF.

The chain recombines TRBV7-8 with TRBJ1-1; D perhaps matches TRBD1 (6 bases). Trimming cost V 6 bases and J 6 bases, with 23 bases left between them. Per germline, CDR1 SGHVS and CDR2 FQNEAQ. This CDR3 region has 16 residues. As DNA, the CDR3 is TGTGCCAGCAGACGAAACGAGGACAGCGCAAGGGCTGAAGCTTTCTTT. Amino acid sequence: CASRRNEDSARAEAFF.

This clonotype showed up just a few times. This CDR3 reads CASSLYWSSRSQETQYF. CDR3 coding DNA: TGTGCCAGCAGCTTGTATTGGTCTAGCCGAAGCCAAGAGACCCAGTACTTC. This chain uses TRBV5-5 with TRBJ2-5, with a weak D call TRBD2 (5 bases). This CDR3 is 17 amino acids long. The V and J ends lost 1 base and 1 base respectively, with 17 bases between them. CDR1 and CDR2 (germline): SGHKS, YYEKEE (reference sequence).

The sample holds many counts of this clonotype. The J gene is TRBJ2-3, the V gene TRBV20-1, with 8 positions matching TRBD1. V was pared by 3 bases and J by 1 base, with 3 bases of the junction left unmatched. Germline-derived CDR1 and CDR2 are DFQATT and SNEGSKA (reference sequence). The length of the CDR3 is 14 residues. DNA for the CDR3: TGCAGTGCTAGCTGGGGACAGGGCACAGATACGCAGTATTTT. Translating it yields CSASWGQGTDTQYF.

The V and J genes are TRBV7-9 and TRBJ2-2; D call uncertain. The CDR3 extends over 15 amino acids. Germline lookup yields CDR1 SEHNR and CDR2 FQNEAQ (reference sequence). Trimming cost V 4 bases and J 3 bases, with 12 bases left between them. The DNA for the CDR3 is TGTGCCAGCAGCTCGAACCGTCAGGACACCGGGGAGCTGTTTTTT. Its translation: CASSSNRQDTGELFF.

This clonotype has ten or more counts. This chain connects TRBV5-5 to TRBJ1-5; 8 bases agree with TRBD1. The CDR3 is made up of 17 amino acids. Germline trimming cut 1 base from V and 6 bases from J; bases unmatched to any gene: 12. Germline loops: CDR1 SGHKS, CDR2 YYEKEE (reference sequence). Here the CDR3 reads CASSLFSGQGVTQPQHF. The CDR3 bases are TGTGCCAGCAGCTTGTTCAGTGGACAGGGTGTAACTCAGCCCCAGCATTTT.

This clonotype was detected ten times or more. The V call is TRBV6-1, the J call TRBJ2-3; D ambiguous. Trimming removed 4 bases at V and 0 bases at J, with 11 bases between. The CDR3 contains 15 residues. Germline V gives CDR1 MNHNS, CDR2 SASEGT. In nucleotides, the CDR3 is TGTGCCAGCAGTGCAGGCGGTCATAGCACAGATACGCAGTATTTT. Its protein is CASSAGGHSTDTQYF.

This clonotype was observed at least ten times. DNA for the CDR3: TGCAGTGCTAGAGATGTGGCTAGCGAGAACACCGGGGAGCTGTTTTTT. Amino acids: CSARDVASENTGELFF. The rearrangement joins TRBV20-1 to TRBJ2-2; a weak D match, TRBD2 (6 bases). Germline CDR1 is DFQATT and CDR2 is SNEGSKA (reference sequence). Trimming left V 0 bases short and J 1 base short, with 12 bases between. This CDR3 has 16 amino acids.

This clonotype showed up many times. The chain joins TRBV20-1 to TRBJ1-5; D is undetermined. From germline, CDR1 is DFQATT and CDR2 SNEGSKA (reference sequence). The CDR3 has 13 residues. Between the trimmed V and J ends, which lost 3 bases and 9 bases, there was a span of 15 bases. The CDR3 region is CSASARIPGPQHF. The CDR3 bases are TGCAGTGCTAGTGCACGGATCCCTGGGCCCCAGCATTTT.

This clonotype was recorded many times. The chain joins TRBV3-1 to TRBJ2-6; D unclear. The V and J ends lost 4 bases and 4 bases respectively, with 5 bases between them. Germline V gene lookup returns CDR1 LGHDT and CDR2 YNNKEL (reference sequence). The CDR3 loop spans 13 amino acids. CDR3: CASSPLGANVLTF. The CDR3 DNA is TGTGCCAGCAGCCCCCTCGGGGCCAACGTCCTGACTTTC.

At least ten counts were recorded for this clonotype. This rearrangement joins TRBV6-1 to TRBJ1-1; a weak D match, TRBD1 (5 bases). Trimming pared 2 bases from V and 3 bases from J, leaving 10 bases between. The CDR3 contains 14 residues. CDR1 is MNHNS and CDR2 is SASEGT in the germline V gene. Written as DNA, the CDR3 is TGTGCCAGCAGTGAATGGAGGGGATACACTGAAGCTTTCTTT. It encodes CASSEWRGYTEAFF.

This clonotype was counted ten times or more. V and J are TRBV12-3 or TRBV12-4 and TRBJ2-7; 14 bases match TRBD2. The V and J ends lost 6 bases and 5 bases, in that order; junction bases with no gene match: 12. This CDR3 comprises 17 residues. CDR3 protein: CASSPRFGLAGGHEQYF. CDR3 bases: TGTGCCAGCAGCCCCCGTTTCGGACTAGCGGGAGGTCACGAGCAGTACTTC.

The chain carries TRBV24-1 and TRBJ2-1; TRBD1 matches 12 bases. From germline, CDR1 is KGHDR and CDR2 SFDVKD. V lost 5 bases to trimming and J lost 8 bases; unmatched junction nucleotides: 9. There are 16 residues in the CDR3. The CDR3 protein is CATSASGTGGLYEQFF. For the CDR3, the DNA is TGTGCCACCAGTGCCTCCGGGACAGGGGGCCTGTATGAGCAGTTCTTC.